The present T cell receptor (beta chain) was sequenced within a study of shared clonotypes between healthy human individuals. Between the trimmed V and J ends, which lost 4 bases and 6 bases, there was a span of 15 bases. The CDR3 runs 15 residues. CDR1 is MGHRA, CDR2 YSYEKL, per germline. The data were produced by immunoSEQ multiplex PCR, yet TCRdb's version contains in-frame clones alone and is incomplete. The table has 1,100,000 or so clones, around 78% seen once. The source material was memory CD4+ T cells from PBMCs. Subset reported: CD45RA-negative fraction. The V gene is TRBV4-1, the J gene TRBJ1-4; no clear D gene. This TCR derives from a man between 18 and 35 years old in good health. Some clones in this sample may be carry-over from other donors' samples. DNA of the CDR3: TGCGCCAGCAGCCCCCGGGGTACCGGTTATGAAAAACTGTTTTTT. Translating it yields CASSPRGTGYEKLFF.